This T cell receptor beta chain was retrieved from a study of shared clonotypes between healthy human individuals. Clones were sequenced by immunoSEQ multiplex PCR, and TCRdb holds only the in-frame ones, with some missing. This sample carries about 2.1 million clones, around 93% of them seen once, and the ten largest clones take around 1.7%. Whole-study findings and limits: Memory subsets generally showed smaller estimated richness than naive subsets did.

A remark on this clone: Its antigen is not known.

CD8 cells classed as naive were CD45RO-negative and positively selected for CCR7, excluding terminally differentiated effector memory CD45RA+ cells. Trimming left V 5 bases short and J 10 bases short, with 14 bases between. The CDR3 sequence is 12 residues long. Germline assignment: CDR1 MDHEN and CDR2 SYDVKM. Material: naive CD8+ T cells from PBMCs. This TCR came from a man aged 18-30 years in good health. Some clones in this sample may be carry-over from other donors' samples. The chain employs TRBV28 and TRBJ1-1, with D unresolved. CDR3 loop: CASSNFELGAFF. CDR3 sequence (DNA): TGTGCCAGCAGTAATTTCGAACTCGGAGCTTTCTTT.